This T cell receptor (beta chain) was documented in a study of blood T cell repertoires in COVID-19. J lost 9 bases, V lost 1 base, and 0 bases had no gene match. The CDR3 is made up of 13 amino acids. Looked up from germline, CDR1 is LNHDA and CDR2 is SQIVND (reference sequence). Clones were read by immunoSEQ multiplex PCR, and TCRdb kept only the in-frame ones, dropping some. The top ten clones hold approximately 2.4% of a sample with 26,000 or so clones, around 92% of them seen once. This clonotype was obtained from a human donor in a cohort sampled during active COVID-19. The material sequenced was peripheral blood. The chain has TRBV19 and TRBJ2-3; TRBD2 matches 11 bases. In DNA, the CDR3 is TGTGCCAGTAGTATAGGGACTAGCGGGACGCAGTATTTT. Its protein is CASSIGTSGTQYF.